This TCR beta chain is drawn from a study of cytomegalovirus exposure and HLA in healthy donors. Study findings and constraints: Rare sequences made up most TCRs, while some public TCRs were found in many donors. That first-cohort TCR clusters tended to co-occur in the approximately 120 validation repertoires was found in a later analysis. The listing of roughly 160 TCR beta chains classed them as cytomegalovirus-associated.

The V end lost 8 bases, the J end lost 2 bases, and 7 bases lay between the germline ends. Germline CDR1 and CDR2: MNHEY and SMNVEV (reference sequence). CDR3 length: 11 residues. This clone came up a few times. Its antigen remains unidentified. Repertoires were generated with immunoSEQ multiplex PCR, while TCRdb's copy carries only in-frame clones and drops some. The sample carries about 120,000 clones, around nine tenths recorded once. The source of this sequence is a woman aged 18 to 35 in good health and CMV-seropositive. Sequencing was performed on PBMCs. The chain carries TRBV27 and TRBJ2-7; D ambiguous. The CDR3 reads CASSKPYEQYF. The DNA for the CDR3 is TGTGCCAGCTCTAAGCCCTACGAGCAGTACTTC.